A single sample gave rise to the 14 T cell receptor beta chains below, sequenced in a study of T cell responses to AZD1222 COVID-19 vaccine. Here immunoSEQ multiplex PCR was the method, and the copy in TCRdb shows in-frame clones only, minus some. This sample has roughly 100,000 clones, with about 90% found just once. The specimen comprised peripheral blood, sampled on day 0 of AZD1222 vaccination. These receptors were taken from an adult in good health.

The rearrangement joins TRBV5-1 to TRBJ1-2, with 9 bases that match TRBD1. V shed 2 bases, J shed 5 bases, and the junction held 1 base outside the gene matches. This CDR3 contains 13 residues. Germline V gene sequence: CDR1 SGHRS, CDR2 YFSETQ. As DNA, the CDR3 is TGCGCCAGCAGCTTTGGACAGGGGTATGGCTACACCTTC. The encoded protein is CASSFGQGYGYTF.

The CDR3 spells CASMFGENTEAFF. In DNA form, the CDR3 reads TGTGCCAGCATGTTCGGGGAGAACACTGAAGCTTTCTTT. The rearrangement links TRBV6-5 to TRBJ1-1; no firm D call. Looked up from germline, CDR1 is MNHEY and CDR2 is SVGAGI. The CDR3 runs to 13 residues. Trimming took 7 bases from V and 1 from J, leaving 10 bases between them.

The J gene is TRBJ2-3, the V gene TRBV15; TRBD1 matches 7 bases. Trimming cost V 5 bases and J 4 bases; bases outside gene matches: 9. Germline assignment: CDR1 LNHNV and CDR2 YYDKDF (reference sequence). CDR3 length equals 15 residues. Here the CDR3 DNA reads TGTGCCACCAGCCCGAGGACAGGAGGAGCAGATACGCAGTATTTT. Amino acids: CATSPRTGGADTQYF.

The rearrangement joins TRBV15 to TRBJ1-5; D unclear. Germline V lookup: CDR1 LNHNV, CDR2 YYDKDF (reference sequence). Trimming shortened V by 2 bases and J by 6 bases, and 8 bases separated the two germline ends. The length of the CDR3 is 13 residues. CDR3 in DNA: TGTGCCACCAGCAGACGGGGAAGTCAGCCCCAGCATTTT. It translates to CATSRRGSQPQHF.

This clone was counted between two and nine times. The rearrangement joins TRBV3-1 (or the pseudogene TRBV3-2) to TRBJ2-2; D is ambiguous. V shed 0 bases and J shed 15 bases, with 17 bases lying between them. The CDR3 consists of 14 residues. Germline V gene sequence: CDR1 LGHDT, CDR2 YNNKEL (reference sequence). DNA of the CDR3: TGTGCCAGCAGCCAAGAGTCTCTTGGACCAACGGTGTTTTTT. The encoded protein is CASSQESLGPTVFF.

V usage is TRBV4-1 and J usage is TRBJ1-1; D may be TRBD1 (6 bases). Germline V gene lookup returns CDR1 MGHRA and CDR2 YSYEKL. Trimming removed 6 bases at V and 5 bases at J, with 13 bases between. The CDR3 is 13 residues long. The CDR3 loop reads CASRPNDRTEAFF. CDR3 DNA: TGCGCCAGCAGACCCAATGACAGGACTGAAGCTTTCTTT.

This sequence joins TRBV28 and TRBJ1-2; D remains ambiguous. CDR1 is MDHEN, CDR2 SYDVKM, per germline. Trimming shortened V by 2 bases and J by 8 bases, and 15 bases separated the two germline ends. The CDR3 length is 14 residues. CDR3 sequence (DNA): TGTGCCAGCAGTTTAACGGAGATATCGGAAGGCTACACCTTC. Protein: CASSLTEISEGYTF.

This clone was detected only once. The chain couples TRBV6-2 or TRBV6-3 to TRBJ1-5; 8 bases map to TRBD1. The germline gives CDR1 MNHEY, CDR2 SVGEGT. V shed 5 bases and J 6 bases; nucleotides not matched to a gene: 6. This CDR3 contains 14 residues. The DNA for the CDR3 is TGTGCCAGCAGTCACACAGGGGGAAGTCAGCCCCAGCATTTT. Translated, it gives CASSHTGGSQPQHF.

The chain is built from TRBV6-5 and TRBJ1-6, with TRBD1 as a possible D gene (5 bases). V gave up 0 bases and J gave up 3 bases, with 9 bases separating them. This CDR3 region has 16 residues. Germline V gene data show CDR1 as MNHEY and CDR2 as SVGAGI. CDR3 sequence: CASSYSMGVYNSPLHF. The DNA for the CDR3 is TGTGCCAGCAGTTACTCCATGGGGGTCTATAATTCACCCCTCCACTTT.

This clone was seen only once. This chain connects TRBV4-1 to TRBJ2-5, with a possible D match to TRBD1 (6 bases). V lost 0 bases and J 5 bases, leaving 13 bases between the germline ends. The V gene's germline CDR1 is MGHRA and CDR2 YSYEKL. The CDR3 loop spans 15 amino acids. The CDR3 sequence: CASSQDPGGDETQYF. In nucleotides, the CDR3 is TGCGCCAGCAGCCAAGATCCTGGGGGCGACGAGACCCAGTACTTC.

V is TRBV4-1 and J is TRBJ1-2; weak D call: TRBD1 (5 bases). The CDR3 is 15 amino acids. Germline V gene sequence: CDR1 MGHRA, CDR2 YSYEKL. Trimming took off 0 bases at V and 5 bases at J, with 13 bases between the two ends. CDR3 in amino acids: CASSQDPDRGYGYTF. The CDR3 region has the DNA TGCGCCAGCAGCCAAGACCCCGACAGAGGGTATGGCTACACCTTC.

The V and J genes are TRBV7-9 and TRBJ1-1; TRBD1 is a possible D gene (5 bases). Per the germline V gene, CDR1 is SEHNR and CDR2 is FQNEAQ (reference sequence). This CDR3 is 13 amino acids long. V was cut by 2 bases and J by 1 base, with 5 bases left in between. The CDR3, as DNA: TGTGCCAGCAGCTTAACAGGGAACACTGAAGCTTTCTTT. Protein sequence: CASSLTGNTEAFF.

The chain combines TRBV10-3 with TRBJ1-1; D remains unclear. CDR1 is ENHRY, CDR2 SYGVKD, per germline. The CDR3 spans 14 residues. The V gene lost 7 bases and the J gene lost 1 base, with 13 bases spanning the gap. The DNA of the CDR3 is TGTGCCATCATAGGCGACACCCCGAACACTGAAGCTTTCTTT. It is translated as CAIIGDTPNTEAFF.

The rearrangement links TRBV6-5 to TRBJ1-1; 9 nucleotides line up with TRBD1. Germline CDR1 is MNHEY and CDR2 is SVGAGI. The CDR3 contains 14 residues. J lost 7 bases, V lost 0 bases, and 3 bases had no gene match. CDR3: CASSYSRGQGEAFF. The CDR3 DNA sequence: TGTGCCAGCAGTTACTCGAGGGGACAGGGTGAAGCTTTCTTT.